Listed below are T cell receptor beta chains from one sample, sequenced in a study of PD-1 blockade in classical Hodgkin lymphoma. Some clones are missing from TCRdb's copy, which holds only in-frame ones; the method was immunoSEQ multiplex PCR. This sample carries approximately 100,000 clones, around nine tenths of them seen once, and the ten largest clones take 6.5% to 7.5%. This specimen was peripheral blood mononuclear cells (PBMCs), taken before the second cycle of nivolumab. These receptors were collected from a human donor with classical Hodgkin lymphoma. Each CDR3 is given with its conserved first and last residue. Each record gives: V gene, J gene, D gene, clone size, CDR3 DNA, CDR3 protein. D genes are given only for firm matches. Clone size is not always given. Where it is, it says once, few, many or a class for expanded clones.

V gene: TRBV14; J gene: TRBJ2-5; D gene: TRBD2; clone size: NA; CDR3 DNA: TGTGCCAGCAGCCAACTAGCGGGGGGCCCGTCACAAGAGACCCAGTACTTC; CDR3 protein: CASSQLAGGPSQETQYF
V gene: TRBV6-5; J gene: TRBJ1-4; D gene: NA; clone size: NA; CDR3 DNA: TGTGCCAGCAGCCGCGGACGGAATGAAAAACTGTTTTTT; CDR3 protein: CASSRGRNEKLFF
V gene: TRBV4-3; J gene: TRBJ2-3; D gene: NA; clone size: NA; CDR3 DNA: TGCGCCAGCAGCCAAGATCCGGGCGGCTTTGAAACGCAGTATTTT; CDR3 protein: CASSQDPGGFETQYF
V gene: TRBV5-4; J gene: TRBJ2-3; D gene: NA; clone size: NA; CDR3 DNA: TGTGCCAGCAGCTTGGGTCGGGGGAGCACAGATACGCAGTATTTT; CDR3 protein: CASSLGRGSTDTQYF
V gene: TRBV19; J gene: TRBJ1-4; D gene: NA; clone size: NA; CDR3 DNA: TGTGCCAGTGGGGACCAGCGAAACGCTAATGAAAAACTGTTTTTT; CDR3 protein: CASGDQRNANEKLFF
V gene: TRBV30; J gene: TRBJ1-2; D gene: NA; clone size: NA; CDR3 DNA: TGTGCCTGGAACAGGGCAGGGTCTAACTATGGCTACACCTTC; CDR3 protein: CAWNRAGSNYGYTF
V gene: TRBV19; J gene: TRBJ1-5; D gene: NA; clone size: NA; CDR3 DNA: TGTGCCAGTAGTAGGGTGAACGATCAGCCCCAGCATTTT; CDR3 protein: CASSRVNDQPQHF
V gene: TRBV4-2; J gene: TRBJ1-2; D gene: TRBD1; clone size: once; CDR3 DNA: TGTGCCAGCAGCCAAGATCGAGACAGGGGAGCTAACTATGGCTACACCTTC; CDR3 protein: CASSQDRDRGANYGYTF
V gene: TRBV29-1; J gene: TRBJ2-6; D gene: NA; clone size: NA; CDR3 DNA: TGCAGCGTTGAAGGGGAGGGGGTTATCTCTGGGGCCAACGTCCTGACTTTC; CDR3 protein: CSVEGEGVISGANVLTF
V gene: TRBV19; J gene: TRBJ1-1; D gene: TRBD1; clone size: NA; CDR3 DNA: TGTGCCAGTAGGCTCCCCGGGACAGGGAGGGGTGAAGCTTTCTTT; CDR3 protein: CASRLPGTGRGEAFF
V gene: TRBV15; J gene: TRBJ1-2; D gene: TRBD1; clone size: few; CDR3 DNA: TGTGCCACCAGCAGAGAGGGACAGGGAGCGGCTGGCTACACCTTC; CDR3 protein: CATSREGQGAAGYTF
V gene: TRBV5-4; J gene: TRBJ2-2; D gene: NA; clone size: NA; CDR3 DNA: TGTGCCAGCAGCTTGGAGTCCGGGGAGCTGTTTTTT; CDR3 protein: CASSLESGELFF
V gene: TRBV7-9; J gene: TRBJ2-7; D gene: NA; clone size: NA; CDR3 DNA: TGTGCCAGCAGCTTAGACGCGCGGTCCTCCTACGAGCAGTACTTC; CDR3 protein: CASSLDARSSYEQYF
V gene: TRBV9; J gene: TRBJ2-3; D gene: NA; clone size: NA; CDR3 DNA: TGTGCCAGCAGCGTAGATTCAGGGGGGACAGATACGCAGTATTTT; CDR3 protein: CASSVDSGGTDTQYF
V gene: TRBV5-1; J gene: TRBJ2-7; D gene: NA; clone size: once; CDR3 DNA: TGCGCCAGCAGCTTGGAACCAAGGCCCTCACACTACGAGCAGTACTTC; CDR3 protein: CASSLEPRPSHYEQYF
V gene: TRBV4-2; J gene: TRBJ2-7; D gene: NA; clone size: NA; CDR3 DNA: TGTGCCAGCAGCCAAGATTTAGTGGGGTACGAGCAGTACTTC; CDR3 protein: CASSQDLVGYEQYF
V gene: TRBV6-5; J gene: TRBJ1-2; D gene: TRBD1; clone size: NA; CDR3 DNA: TGTGCCAGCAGTAATACCGGGACAGCCTATGGCTACACCTTC; CDR3 protein: CASSNTGTAYGYTF
V gene: TRBV4-1; J gene: TRBJ2-5; D gene: NA; clone size: NA; CDR3 DNA: TGCGCCAGCAGCCAAGATGAGGTTGTGAGACAAGAGACCCAGTACTTC; CDR3 protein: CASSQDEVVRQETQYF
V gene: TRBV9; J gene: TRBJ2-7; D gene: TRBD1; clone size: NA; CDR3 DNA: TGTGCCAGCAGCCCCCCCTTACAGGGGCCGCGTGACGAGCAGTACTTC; CDR3 protein: CASSPPLQGPRDEQYF
V gene: TRBV16; J gene: TRBJ1-2; D gene: TRBD1; clone size: NA; CDR3 DNA: TGTGCCAGCAGGAAGCTTATCGGGACAGGTCATGGCTACACCTTC; CDR3 protein: CASRKLIGTGHGYTF
V gene: TRBV7-2; J gene: TRBJ1-6; D gene: NA; clone size: few; CDR3 DNA: TGTGCCAGCAGCTTCACGACGTCACCCCTCCACTTT; CDR3 protein: CASSFTTSPLHF
V gene: TRBV7-8; J gene: TRBJ2-1; D gene: NA; clone size: NA; CDR3 DNA: TGTGCCAGCAGCTTATTGCGCCGTTCCACTGACAATGAGCAGTTCTTC; CDR3 protein: CASSLLRRSTDNEQFF